This T cell receptor beta chain is from a study of Ad26.COV2.S vaccination and SARS-CoV-2 variants. Notes on the study in general: A substantial breadth of spike-specific CD8+ and CD4+ T cell responses after vaccination has been reported.

The treatment is: 19 received Ad26.COV2.S at low or high dose, single or two shots; about five received placebo; per-sample allocation not given. The study sampled participants on day 63 after the first vaccine or placebo injection. In its sample, this clone was seen a few times. Its antigen remains unknown. The sample holds other DNA sequences that translate to the same CDR3. Profiled with immunoSEQ multiplex PCR; TCRdb holds only in-frame clones, not every one. Of a few hundred thousand clones listed, approximately 88% are singletons. V gave up 0 bases and J gave up 6 bases, with 12 bases separating them. The CDR3 runs to 15 residues. The germline V gene encodes CDR1 SNHLY and CDR2 FYNNEI.

The source of this sequence is a person between 18 and 65 years old who received the Ad26.COV2.S COVID-19 vaccine or a placebo. The rearrangement links TRBV2 to TRBJ1-5, with TRBD1 as a possible D gene (5 bases). The sequences come from peripheral blood, collected in a trial of Ad26.COV2.S vaccine versus placebo. The CDR3 loop reads CASSEARGAGQPQHF. The CDR3 coding sequence is TGTGCCAGCAGTGAAGCGCGAGGGGCCGGTCAGCCCCAGCATTTT.